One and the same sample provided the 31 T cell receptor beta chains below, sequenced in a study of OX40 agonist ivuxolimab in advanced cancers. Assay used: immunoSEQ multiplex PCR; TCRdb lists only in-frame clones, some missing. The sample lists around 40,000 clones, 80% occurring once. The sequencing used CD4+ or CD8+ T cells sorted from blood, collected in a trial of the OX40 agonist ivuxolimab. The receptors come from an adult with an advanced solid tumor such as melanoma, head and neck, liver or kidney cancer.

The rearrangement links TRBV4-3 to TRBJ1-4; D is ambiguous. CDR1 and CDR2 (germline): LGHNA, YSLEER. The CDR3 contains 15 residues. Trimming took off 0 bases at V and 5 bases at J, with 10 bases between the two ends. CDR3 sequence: CASSQERTANEKLFF. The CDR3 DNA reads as TGCGCCAGCAGCCAAGAACGGACGGCGAATGAAAAACTGTTTTTT.

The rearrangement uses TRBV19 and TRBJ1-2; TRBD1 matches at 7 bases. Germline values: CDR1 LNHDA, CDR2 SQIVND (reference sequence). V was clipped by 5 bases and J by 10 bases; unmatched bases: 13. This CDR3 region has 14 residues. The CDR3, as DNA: TGTGCCAGTAGTTCGGACAGGCTCGAACTGGTCTACACCTTC. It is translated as CASSSDRLELVYTF.

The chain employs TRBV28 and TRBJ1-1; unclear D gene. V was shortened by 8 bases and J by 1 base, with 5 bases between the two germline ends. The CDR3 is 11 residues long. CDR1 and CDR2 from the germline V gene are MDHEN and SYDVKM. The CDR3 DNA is TGTGCCAGCCAAAGGAACACTGAAGCTTTCTTT. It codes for CASQRNTEAFF.

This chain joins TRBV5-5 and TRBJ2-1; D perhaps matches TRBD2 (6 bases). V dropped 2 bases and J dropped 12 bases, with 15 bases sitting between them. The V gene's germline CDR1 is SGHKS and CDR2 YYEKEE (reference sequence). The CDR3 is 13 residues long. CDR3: CASSFGEEGRQFF. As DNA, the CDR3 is TGTGCCAGCAGCTTTGGGGAGGAGGGGCGGCAGTTCTTC.

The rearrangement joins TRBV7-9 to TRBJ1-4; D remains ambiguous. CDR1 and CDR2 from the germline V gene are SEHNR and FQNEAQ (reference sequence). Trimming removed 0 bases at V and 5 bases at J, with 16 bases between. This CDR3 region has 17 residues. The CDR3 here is CASSLANSYAGNEKLFF. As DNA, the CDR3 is TGTGCCAGCAGCTTAGCGAACAGCTACGCGGGGAATGAAAAACTGTTTTTT.

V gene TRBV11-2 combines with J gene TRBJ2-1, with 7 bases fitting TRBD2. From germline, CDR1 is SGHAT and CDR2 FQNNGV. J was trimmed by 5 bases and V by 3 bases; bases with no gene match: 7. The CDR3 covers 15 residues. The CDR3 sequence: CASSFAGVDDNEQFF. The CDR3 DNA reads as TGTGCCAGCAGCTTTGCGGGAGTAGACGACAATGAGCAGTTCTTC.

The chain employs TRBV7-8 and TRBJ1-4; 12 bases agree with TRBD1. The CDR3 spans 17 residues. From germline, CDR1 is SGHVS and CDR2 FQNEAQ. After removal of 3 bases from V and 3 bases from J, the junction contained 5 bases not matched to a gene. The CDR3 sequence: CASSLGQGARSNEKLFF. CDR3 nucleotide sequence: TGTGCCAGCAGCTTGGGACAGGGGGCGCGATCTAATGAAAAACTGTTTTTT.

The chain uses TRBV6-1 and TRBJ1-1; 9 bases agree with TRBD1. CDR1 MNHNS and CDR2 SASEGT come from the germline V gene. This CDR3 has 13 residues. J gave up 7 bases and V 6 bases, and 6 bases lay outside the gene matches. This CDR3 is CASRQGAKVEAFF. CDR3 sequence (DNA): TGTGCCAGCAGACAGGGGGCTAAAGTTGAAGCTTTCTTT.

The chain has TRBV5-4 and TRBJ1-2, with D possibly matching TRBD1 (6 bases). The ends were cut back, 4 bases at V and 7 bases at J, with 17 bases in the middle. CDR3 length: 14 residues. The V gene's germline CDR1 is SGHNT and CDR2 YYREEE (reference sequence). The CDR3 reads CASSPQGRIAGYTF. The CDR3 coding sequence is TGTGCCAGCAGCCCACAGGGAAGGATAGCTGGCTACACCTTC.

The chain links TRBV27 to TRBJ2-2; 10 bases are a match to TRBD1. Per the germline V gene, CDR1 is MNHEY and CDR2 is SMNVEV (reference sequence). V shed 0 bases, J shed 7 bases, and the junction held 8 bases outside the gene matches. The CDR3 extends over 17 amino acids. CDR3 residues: CASSLSIRQGANGELFF. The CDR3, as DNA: TGTGCCAGCAGTTTATCGATAAGACAGGGGGCGAACGGGGAGCTGTTTTTT.

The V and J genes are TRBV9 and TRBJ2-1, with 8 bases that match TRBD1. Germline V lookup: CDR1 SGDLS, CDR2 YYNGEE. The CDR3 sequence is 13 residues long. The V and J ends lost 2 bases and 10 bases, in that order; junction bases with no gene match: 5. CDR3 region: CASSVLDREEQFF. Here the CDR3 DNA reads TGTGCCAGCAGCGTCTTGGACAGGGAGGAGCAGTTCTTC.

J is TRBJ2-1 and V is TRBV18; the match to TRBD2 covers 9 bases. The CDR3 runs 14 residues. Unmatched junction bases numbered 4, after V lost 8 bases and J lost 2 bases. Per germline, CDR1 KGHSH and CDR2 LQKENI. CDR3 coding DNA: TGTGCCAGCGCGCGGGGGGGGCCCTACAATGAGCAGTTCTTC. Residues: CASARGGPYNEQFF.

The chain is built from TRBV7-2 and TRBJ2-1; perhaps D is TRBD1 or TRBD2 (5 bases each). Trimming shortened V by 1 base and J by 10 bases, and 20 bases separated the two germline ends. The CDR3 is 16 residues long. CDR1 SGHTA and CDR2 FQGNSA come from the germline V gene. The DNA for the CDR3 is TGTGCCAGCAGCTTAGTTTCGGGGAGAGGGACCGGGGAGCAGTTCTTC. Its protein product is CASSLVSGRGTGEQFF.

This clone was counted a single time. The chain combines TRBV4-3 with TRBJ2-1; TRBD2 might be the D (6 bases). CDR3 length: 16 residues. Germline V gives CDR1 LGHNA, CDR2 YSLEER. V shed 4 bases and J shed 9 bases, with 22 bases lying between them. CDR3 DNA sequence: TGCGCCAGCAGCCTGCTTCCCGGGACTCCAGCTACTGAGCAGTTCTTC. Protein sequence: CASSLLPGTPATEQFF.

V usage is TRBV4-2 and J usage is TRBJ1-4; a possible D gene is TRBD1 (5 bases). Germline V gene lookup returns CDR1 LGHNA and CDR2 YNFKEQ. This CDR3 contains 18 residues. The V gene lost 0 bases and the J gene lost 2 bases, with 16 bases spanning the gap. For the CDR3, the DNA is TGTGCCAGCAGCCAAGAATGGTTAGCAGGGACGACTAATGAAAAACTGTTTTTT. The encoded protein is CASSQEWLAGTTNEKLFF.

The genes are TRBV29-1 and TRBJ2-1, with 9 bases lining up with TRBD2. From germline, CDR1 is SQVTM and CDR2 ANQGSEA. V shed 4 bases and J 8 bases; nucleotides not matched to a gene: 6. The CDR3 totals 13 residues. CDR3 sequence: CSVGASGIHEQFF. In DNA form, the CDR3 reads TGCAGCGTTGGGGCTAGCGGGATACATGAGCAGTTCTTC.

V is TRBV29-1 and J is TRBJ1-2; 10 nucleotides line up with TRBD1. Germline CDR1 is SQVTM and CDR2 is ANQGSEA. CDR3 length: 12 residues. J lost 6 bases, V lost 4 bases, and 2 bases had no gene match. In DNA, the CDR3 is TGCAGCGTTGTGGGGACAGGGGATGGCTACACCTTC. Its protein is CSVVGTGDGYTF.

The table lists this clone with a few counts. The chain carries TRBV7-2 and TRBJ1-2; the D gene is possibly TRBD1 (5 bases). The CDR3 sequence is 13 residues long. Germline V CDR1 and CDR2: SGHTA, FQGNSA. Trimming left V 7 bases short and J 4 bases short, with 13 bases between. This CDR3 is CASTKDGGYGYTF. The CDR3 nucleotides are TGTGCCAGCACCAAAGATGGGGGCTATGGCTACACCTTC.

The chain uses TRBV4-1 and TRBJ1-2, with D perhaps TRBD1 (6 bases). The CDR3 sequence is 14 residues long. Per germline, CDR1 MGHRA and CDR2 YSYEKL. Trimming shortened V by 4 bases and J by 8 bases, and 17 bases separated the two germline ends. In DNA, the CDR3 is TGCGCCAGCAGCCGACCCGACAGGCCAGGAGGCTACACCTTC. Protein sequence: CASSRPDRPGGYTF.

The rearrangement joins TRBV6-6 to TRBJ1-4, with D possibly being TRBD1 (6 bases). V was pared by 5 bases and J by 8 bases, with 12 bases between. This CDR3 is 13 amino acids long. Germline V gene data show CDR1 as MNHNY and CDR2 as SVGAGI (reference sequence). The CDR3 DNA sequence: TGTGCCAGCAGTCCACACAGGGAGGAAAAACTGTTTTTT. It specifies CASSPHREEKLFF.

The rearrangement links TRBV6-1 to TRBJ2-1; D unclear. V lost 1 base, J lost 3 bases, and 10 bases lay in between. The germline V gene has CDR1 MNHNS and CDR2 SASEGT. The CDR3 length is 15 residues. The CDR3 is CASSEESVDYNEQFF. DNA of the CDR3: TGTGCCAGCAGTGAAGAAAGCGTTGACTACAATGAGCAGTTCTTC.

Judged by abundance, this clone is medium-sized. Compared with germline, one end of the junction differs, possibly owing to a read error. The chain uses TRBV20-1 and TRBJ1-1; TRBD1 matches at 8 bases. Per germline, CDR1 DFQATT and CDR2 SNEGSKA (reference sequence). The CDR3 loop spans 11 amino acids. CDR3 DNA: TGCAGTGCTACTCCGGGACAGGTATTAAACTTT. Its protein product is CSATPGQVLNF.

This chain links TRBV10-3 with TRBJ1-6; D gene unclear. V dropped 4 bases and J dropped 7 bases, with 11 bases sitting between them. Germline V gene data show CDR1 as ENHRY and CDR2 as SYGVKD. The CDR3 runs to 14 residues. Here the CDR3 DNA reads TGTGCCATCAGTGGAGGGAAGAGCAATTCACCCCTCCACTTT. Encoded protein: CAISGGKSNSPLHF.

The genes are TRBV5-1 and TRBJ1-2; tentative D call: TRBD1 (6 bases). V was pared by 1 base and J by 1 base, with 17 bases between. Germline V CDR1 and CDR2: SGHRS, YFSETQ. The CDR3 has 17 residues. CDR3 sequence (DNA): TGCGCCAGCAGCTTGTCTACAGGGCGGAATATTAACTATGGCTACACCTTC. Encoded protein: CASSLSTGRNINYGYTF.

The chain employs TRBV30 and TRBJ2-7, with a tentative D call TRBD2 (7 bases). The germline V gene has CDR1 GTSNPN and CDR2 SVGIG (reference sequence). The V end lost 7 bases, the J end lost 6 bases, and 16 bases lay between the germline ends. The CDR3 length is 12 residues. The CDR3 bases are TGTGCCTCTACAAGGGGGGGTCCCGAGCAGTACTTC. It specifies CASTRGGPEQYF.

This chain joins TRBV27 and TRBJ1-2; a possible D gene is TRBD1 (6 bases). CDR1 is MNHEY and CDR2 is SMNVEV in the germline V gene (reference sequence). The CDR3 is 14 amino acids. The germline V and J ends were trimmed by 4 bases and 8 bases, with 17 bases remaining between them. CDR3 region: CASSSDSLLGGYTF. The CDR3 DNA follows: TGTGCCAGCAGTTCGGACAGCCTGCTAGGGGGCTACACCTTC.

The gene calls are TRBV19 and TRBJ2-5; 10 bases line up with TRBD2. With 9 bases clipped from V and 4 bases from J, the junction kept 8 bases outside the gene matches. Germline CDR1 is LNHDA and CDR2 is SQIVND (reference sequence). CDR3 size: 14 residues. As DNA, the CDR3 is TGTGCCAGCAAAGGGACTAGCGCCGGAGAGACCCAGTACTTC. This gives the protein CASKGTSAGETQYF.

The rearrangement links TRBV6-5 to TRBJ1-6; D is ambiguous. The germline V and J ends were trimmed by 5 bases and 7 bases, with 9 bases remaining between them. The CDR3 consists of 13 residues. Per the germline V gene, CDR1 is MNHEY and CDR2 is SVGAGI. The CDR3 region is CASSRPQNSPLHF. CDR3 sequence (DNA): TGTGCCAGCAGTCGACCACAGAATTCACCCCTCCACTTT.

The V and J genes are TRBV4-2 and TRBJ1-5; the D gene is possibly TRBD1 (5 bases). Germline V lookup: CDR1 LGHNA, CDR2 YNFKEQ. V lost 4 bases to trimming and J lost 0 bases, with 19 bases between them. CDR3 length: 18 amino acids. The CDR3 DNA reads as TGTGCCAGCAGCCGAGATTCCCCGACAGCCTATAGCAATCAGCCCCAGCATTTT. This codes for CASSRDSPTAYSNQPQHF.

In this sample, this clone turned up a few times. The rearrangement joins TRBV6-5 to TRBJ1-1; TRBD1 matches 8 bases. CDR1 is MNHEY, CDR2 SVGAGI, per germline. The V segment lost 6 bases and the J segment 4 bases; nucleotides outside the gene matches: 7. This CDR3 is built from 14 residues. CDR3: CASSRTGTSTEAFF. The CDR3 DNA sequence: TGTGCCAGCAGCCGGACAGGGACGAGCACTGAAGCTTTCTTT.

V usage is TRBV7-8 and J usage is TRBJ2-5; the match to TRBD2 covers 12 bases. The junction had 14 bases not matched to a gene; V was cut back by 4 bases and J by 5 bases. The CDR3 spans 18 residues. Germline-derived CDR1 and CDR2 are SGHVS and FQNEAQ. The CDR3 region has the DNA TGTGCCAGCAGCTCCAGGACTTCTAGCGGGAGGGCCCATGAGACCCAGTACTTC. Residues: CASSSRTSSGRAHETQYF. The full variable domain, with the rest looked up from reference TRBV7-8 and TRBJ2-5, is GAGVSQSPRYKVAKRGQDVALRCDPISGHVSLFWYQQALGQGPEFLTYFQNEAQLDKSGLPSDRFFAERPEGSVSTLKIQRTQQEDSAVYLCASSSRTSSGRAHETQYFGPGTRLLVL.